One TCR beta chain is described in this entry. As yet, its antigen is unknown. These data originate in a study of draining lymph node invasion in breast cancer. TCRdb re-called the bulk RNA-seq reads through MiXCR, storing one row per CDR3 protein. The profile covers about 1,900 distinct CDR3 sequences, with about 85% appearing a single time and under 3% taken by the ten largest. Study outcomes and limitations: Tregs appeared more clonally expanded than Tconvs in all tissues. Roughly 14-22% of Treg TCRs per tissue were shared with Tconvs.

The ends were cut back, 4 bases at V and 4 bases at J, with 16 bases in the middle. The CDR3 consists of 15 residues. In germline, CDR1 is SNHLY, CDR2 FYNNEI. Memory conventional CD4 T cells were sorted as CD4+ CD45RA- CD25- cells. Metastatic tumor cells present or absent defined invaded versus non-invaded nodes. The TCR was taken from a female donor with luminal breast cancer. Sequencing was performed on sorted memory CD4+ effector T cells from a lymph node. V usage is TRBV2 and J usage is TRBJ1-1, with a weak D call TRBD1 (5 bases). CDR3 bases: TGTGCCAGCAGTGGAGGACACAACGGGGCCACTGAAGCTTTCTTT. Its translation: CASSGGHNGATEAFF. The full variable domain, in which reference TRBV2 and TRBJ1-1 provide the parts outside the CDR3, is EPEVTQTPSHQVTQMGQEVILRCVPISNHLYFYWYRQILGQKVEFLVSFYNNEISEKSEIFDDQFSVERPDGSNFTLKIRSTKLEDSAMYFCASSGGHNGATEAFFGQGTRLTVV.